These 16 T cell receptor beta chains were all obtained from the same sample, sequenced in a study of CD8+CD57+ T cells in acquired aplastic anemia. Genomic DNA acted as the template from which TCR beta VDJ combination and CDR3 sequence profiling were carried out. One entry per CDR3 protein, called by TCRdb with MiXCR from the reads. The sample records about 210,000 distinct CDR3 sequences, around 63% being singletons. Material for sequencing was sorted CD4+, CD8+, or CD8+CD57+ T cells (not recorded which) from PBMCs. The receptors were gathered from a human donor in good health.

The V gene is TRBV10-3, the J gene TRBJ1-2; D might be TRBD1 (5 bases). V gave up 7 bases and J gave up 4 bases, with 16 bases separating them. The CDR3 is made up of 14 amino acids. CDR1 and CDR2 from the germline V gene are ENHRY and SYGVKD. The CDR3 reads CAITELGDSYGYTF. The CDR3 DNA reads TGTGCCATCACCGAGTTGGGGGATTCCTATGGCTACACCTTC.

The chain employs TRBV7-2 and TRBJ2-7; D is unresolved. The CDR3 contains 11 residues. V was cut by 5 bases and J by 5 bases, with 7 bases left in between. Germline lookup yields CDR1 SGHTA and CDR2 FQGNSA. The CDR3 nucleotides are TGTGCCAGCAGCCCTAGTGACGAGCAGTACTTC. It encodes CASSPSDEQYF.

The chain is built from TRBV7-2 and TRBJ2-5; TRBD2 matches at 8 bases. Germline V CDR1 and CDR2: SGHTA, FQGNSA. The CDR3 has 11 amino acids. V lost 3 bases, J lost 12 bases, and 3 bases stayed unmatched. The CDR3 loop reads CASSFGTRKYF. The CDR3 bases are TGTGCCAGCAGCTTTGGGACTAGGAAGTACTTC.

This clonotype came up many times. This sequence joins TRBV6-5 and TRBJ1-6; D may be TRBD1 (6 bases). The CDR3 sequence is 13 residues long. The V end was cut by 6 bases, the J end by 8 bases, with 11 bases between. Germline V CDR1 and CDR2: MNHEY, SVGAGI. Here the CDR3 reads CASRNRVYSPLHF. The CDR3 region has the DNA TGTGCCAGCAGGAACAGGGTTTATTCACCCCTCCACTTT.

This clonotype was found once. In nucleotides, the CDR3 is TGTGCCAGCAGCTCAGGGACCATCTATGGCTACACCTTC. The encoded protein is CASSSGTIYGYTF. The gene calls are TRBV7-2 and TRBJ1-2, with a possible D match to TRBD1 (5 bases). CDR3 length: 13 residues. Per germline, CDR1 SGHTA and CDR2 FQGNSA. The V end was cut by 4 bases, the J end by 4 bases, with 10 bases between.

V gene TRBV20-1 combines with J gene TRBJ2-1, with TRBD2 identical over 8 bases. CDR3 length: 15 residues. Trimming at V came to 2 bases and at J to 4 bases, leaving 7 bases not matched to a gene. Germline CDR1 and CDR2: DFQATT and SNEGSKA (reference sequence). Here the CDR3 reads CSARTPGGDYNEQFF. DNA for the CDR3: TGCAGTGCTAGAACACCGGGGGGGGATTACAATGAGCAGTTCTTC.

The chain has TRBV7-2 and TRBJ2-2, with D possibly matching TRBD2 (7 bases). The germline gives CDR1 SGHTA, CDR2 FQGNSA. Trimming pared 9 bases from V and 7 bases from J, leaving 18 bases between. The CDR3 runs to 14 residues. The CDR3, as DNA: TGTGCCAGTAGGGGGAGACTAGCCTTCGGGGAGCTGTTTTTT. Translation gives CASRGRLAFGELFF. Combining the CDR3 with reference TRBV7-2 and TRBJ2-2 gives the whole variable domain GAGVSQSPSNKVTEKGKDVELRCDPISGHTALYWYRQSLGQGLEFLIYFQGNSAPDKSGLPSDRFSAERTGGSVSTLTIQRTQQEDSAVYLCASRGRLAFGELFFGEGSRLTVL.

A remark on this clonotype: Just one base apart from a much larger clone, this may be a read error. The chain joins TRBV5-1 to TRBJ2-1; no firm D call. Germline CDR1 and CDR2: SGHRS and YFSETQ. This CDR3 has 12 amino acids. The CDR3 sequence: CASTGSYNEQFF. The CDR3 nucleotides are TGTGCCAGCACCGGCTCCTACAATGAGCAGTTCTTC.

This clonotype was detected ten times or more. The rearrangement joins TRBV7-6 to TRBJ2-2; D not certain. Germline V gene lookup returns CDR1 SGHVS and CDR2 FNYEAQ. The CDR3 has 16 residues. V lost 2 bases and J 0 bases, leaving 10 bases between the germline ends. CDR3 sequence: CASSLSYSANTGELFF. The DNA of the CDR3 is TGTGCCAGCAGCTTATCCTACAGCGCGAACACCGGGGAGCTGTTTTTT.

This chain joins TRBV25-1 and TRBJ1-1, with TRBD1 matching over 8 bases. From germline, CDR1 is MGHDK and CDR2 SYGVNS. The V gene end was trimmed by 2 bases and the J gene end by 3 bases; junction bases not matched to a gene: 8. The CDR3 consists of 16 residues. The DNA of the CDR3 is TGTGCCAGCAGTGAAAGAGGACAGGGTTTAGACACTGAAGCTTTCTTT. Its translation: CASSERGQGLDTEAFF.

This chain joins TRBV15 and TRBJ1-6; 9 nucleotides line up with TRBD1. After removal of 1 base from V and 19 bases from J, the junction contained 5 bases not matched to a gene. This CDR3 contains 12 residues. Per the germline V gene, CDR1 is LNHNV and CDR2 is YYDKDF (reference sequence). The CDR3 DNA sequence: TGTGCCACCAGCAGAGGAGGACAGGGGAGGCACTTT. Protein product: CATSRGGQGRHF.

This clonotype was picked up a small number of times. This chain joins TRBV27 and TRBJ2-1; 8 nucleotides match TRBD2. Germline V gene lookup returns CDR1 MNHEY and CDR2 SMNVEV (reference sequence). CDR3 length equals 16 residues. V gave up 7 bases and J gave up 0 bases; unmatched junction bases: 8. The CDR3 region is CASNPRAGDSYNEQFF. The CDR3 nucleotides read TGTGCCAGCAATCCCCGAGCGGGGGACTCCTACAATGAGCAGTTCTTC.

V usage is TRBV4-1 and J usage is TRBJ2-1; possibly TRBD2 for D (8 bases). This CDR3 region has 16 residues. V gave up 5 bases and J gave up 3 bases, with 17 bases separating them. Per germline, CDR1 MGHRA and CDR2 YSYEKL. As DNA, the CDR3 is TGCGCCAGCAGCTCTCGGGAGGGGGCACTCTACAATGAGCAGTTCTTC. Its translation is CASSSREGALYNEQFF.

The CDR3 sequence: CASSITGTNYQPQHF. CDR3 in DNA: TGTGCCAGTAGTATCACGGGGACCAATTATCAGCCCCAGCATTTT. This chain links TRBV19 with TRBJ1-5; maybe TRBD1 (5 bases). The germline V gene has CDR1 LNHDA and CDR2 SQIVND (reference sequence). CDR3 length: 15 amino acids. V was pared by 3 bases and J by 5 bases, with 14 bases between. Full variable domain (rest looked up from reference TRBV19 and TRBJ1-5): DGGITQSPKYLFRKEGQNVTLSCEQNLNHDAMYWYRQDPGQGLRLIYYSQIVNDFQKGDIAEGYSVSREKKESFPLTVTSAQKNPTAFYLCASSITGTNYQPQHFGDGTRLSIL.

This chain connects TRBV7-9 to TRBJ2-7; D gene unclear. The CDR3 contains 14 residues. V was trimmed by 5 bases and J by 0 bases, leaving 11 bases between them. Germline V CDR1 and CDR2: SEHNR, FQNEAQ (reference sequence). The CDR3 nucleotides are TGTGCCAGCAGCCCGTGGGCGCACTCCTACGAGCAGTACTTC. Its translation is CASSPWAHSYEQYF.

This clonotype was observed many times. The chain carries TRBV7-2 and TRBJ2-1, with TRBD2 matching over 9 bases. The CDR3 contains 17 residues. Germline CDR1 is SGHTA and CDR2 is FQGNSA. J gave up 4 bases and V 3 bases, and 10 bases lay outside the gene matches. CDR3 loop: CASSFDSGGPGYNEQFF. The CDR3 nucleotides read TGTGCCAGCAGCTTTGATAGCGGGGGCCCCGGGTACAATGAGCAGTTCTTC. The full variable domain, completed using reference TRBV7-2 and TRBJ2-1, is GAGVSQSPSNKVTEKGKDVELRCDPISGHTALYWYRQSLGQGLEFLIYFQGNSAPDKSGLPSDRFSAERTGGSVSTLTIQRTQQEDSAVYLCASSFDSGGPGYNEQFFGPGTRLTVL.